These 25 T cell receptor beta chains share one sample of origin, sequenced in a study of OX40 agonist ivuxolimab in advanced cancers. Library creation used the immunoSEQ multiplex PCR assay. In TCRdb, the immuneACCESS table is reduced to in-frame sequences with V and J assigned. These tables do not hold every clone; where another copy was compared, an unresolved V gene accounts for under half, and the others remain unexplained. For this sample there are about 26,000 clones; around 81% appear just once. The ten biggest clones cover about a quarter of the sample. This sample comprised CD4+ or CD8+ T cells sorted from blood, obtained in a trial of the OX40 agonist ivuxolimab. Receptor source: an adult with an advanced solid tumor such as melanoma, head and neck, liver or kidney cancer.

The chain recombines TRBV5-1 with TRBJ1-4, with a possible D match to TRBD1 (6 bases). Germline V gene data show CDR1 as SGHRS and CDR2 as YFSETQ. V was pared by 2 bases and J by 5 bases, with 22 bases between. This CDR3 has 18 amino acids. The DNA of the CDR3 is TGCGCCAGCAGCTTATACAAACAACAGGGAAGGGCAAATGAAAAACTGTTTTTT. Encoded protein: CASSLYKQQGRANEKLFF.

The chain joins TRBV27 to TRBJ2-5, with 8 bases aligning to TRBD2. V was pared by 8 bases and J by 5 bases, with 7 bases of the junction left unmatched. The CDR3 length is 13 residues. CDR1 is MNHEY and CDR2 is SMNVEV in the germline V gene (reference sequence). The CDR3 reads CASSIAGFETQYF. CDR3 sequence (DNA): TGTGCCAGCTCTATAGCGGGGTTTGAGACCCAGTACTTC.

This clone has more than one count but fewer than ten. The V and J genes are TRBV27 and TRBJ2-2; 8 bases line up with TRBD1. The CDR3 spans 13 residues. Germline trimming cut 8 bases from V and 4 bases from J; bases unmatched to any gene: 3. The germline gives CDR1 MNHEY, CDR2 SMNVEV (reference sequence). CDR3 sequence reads: CASWTGSTGELFF. CDR3 coding DNA: TGTGCCAGCTGGACAGGGTCCACCGGGGAGCTGTTTTTT.

This chain uses TRBV4-2 with TRBJ2-7; D is undetermined. Between the trimmed V and J ends, which lost 0 bases and 0 bases, there was a span of 9 bases. This CDR3 contains 15 residues. Germline CDR1 reads LGHNA; CDR2 reads YNFKEQ. Here the CDR3 reads CASSQDIQSSYEQYF. The CDR3 DNA reads TGTGCCAGCAGCCAAGATATCCAGAGCTCCTACGAGCAGTACTTC.

The rearrangement joins TRBV29-1 to TRBJ2-3; no firm D call. Germline V gene data show CDR1 as SQVTM and CDR2 as ANQGSEA. The CDR3 is made up of 11 amino acids. With 6 bases removed from V and 4 bases from J, the gap between germline ends came to 8 bases. The DNA for the CDR3 is TGCAGCGTAAATAACCCAGATACGCAGTATTTT. It codes for CSVNNPDTQYF.

About this clone: One end of the junction varies from germline; a read error may be responsible. The rearrangement links TRBV7-2 to TRBJ1-1; D unclear. This CDR3 is built from 12 residues. Per the germline V gene, CDR1 is SGHTA and CDR2 is FQGNSA. This CDR3 reads CASSLWGAEGNF. Here the CDR3 DNA reads TGTGCCAGCAGCTTATGGGGTGCGGAGGGCAACTTT. The variable domain in full, completed from reference TRBV7-2 and TRBJ1-1, reads GAGVSQSPSNKVTEKGKDVELRCDPISGHTALYWYRQSLGQGLEFLIYFQGNSAPDKSGLPSDRFSAERTGGSVSTLTIQRTQQEDSAVYLCASSLWGAEGNFGQGTRLTVV.

The chain employs TRBV19 and TRBJ1-2; D gene unclear. Germline values: CDR1 LNHDA, CDR2 SQIVND (reference sequence). V was cut by 5 bases and J by 7 bases, with 17 bases left in between. There are 14 residues in the CDR3. This CDR3 is CASSPAGFSGGYTF. The CDR3 bases are TGTGCCAGTAGTCCCGCCGGGTTCTCTGGTGGCTACACCTTC. Drawing the rest from reference TRBV19 and TRBJ1-2, the complete variable domain is DGGITQSPKYLFRKEGQNVTLSCEQNLNHDAMYWYRQDPGQGLRLIYYSQIVNDFQKGDIAEGYSVSREKKESFPLTVTSAQKNPTAFYLCASSPAGFSGGYTFGSGTRLTVV.

The table lists this clone with a count of one. V gene TRBV7-9 combines with J gene TRBJ2-2, with D tentatively TRBD2 (6 bases). Trimming took 5 bases from V and 6 from J, leaving 19 bases between them. CDR1 and CDR2 from the germline V gene are SEHNR and FQNEAQ (reference sequence). The CDR3 loop spans 16 amino acids. The CDR3 nucleotides read TGTGCCAGCAGCATCCGCGCGGGGCCAACGGCCGGGGAGCTGTTTTTT. Encoded protein: CASSIRAGPTAGELFF.

The chain combines TRBV9 with TRBJ2-3, with unresolved D. The CDR3 extends over 15 amino acids. Germline-derived CDR1 and CDR2 are SGDLS and YYNGEE. Trimming cost V 6 bases and J 4 bases, with 18 bases left between them. CDR3 in DNA: TGTGCCAGCAAGAGTGGTTGGGGATTCGCAGATACGCAGTATTTT. Its translation is CASKSGWGFADTQYF.

This clone has only one observation. J is TRBJ2-3 and V is TRBV7-8; the D call may be TRBD1 or TRBD2 (6 bases each). CDR1 is SGHVS, CDR2 FQNEAQ, per germline. Trimming shortened V by 0 bases and J by 1 base, and 8 bases separated the two germline ends. This CDR3 region has 15 residues. CDR3 loop: CASSLARGGTDTQYF. CDR3 bases: TGTGCCAGCAGCTTAGCGAGGGGGGGCACAGATACGCAGTATTTT.

V is TRBV7-9 and J is TRBJ1-1; D is ambiguous. The germline CDR1 and CDR2 sequences are SEHNR and FQNEAQ (reference sequence). The CDR3 runs to 12 residues. The V gene lost 5 bases and the J gene lost 5 bases, with 9 bases spanning the gap. In DNA form, the CDR3 reads TGTGCCAGCAGCCTTGAGAATACTGAAGCTTTCTTT. Its protein product is CASSLENTEAFF.

J is TRBJ2-1 and V is TRBV5-1, with D possibly being TRBD2 (6 bases). Trimming shortened V by 2 bases and J by 1 base, and 16 bases separated the two germline ends. The germline gives CDR1 SGHRS, CDR2 YFSETQ. The CDR3 is 17 residues long. DNA for the CDR3: TGCGCCAGCAGCTTAGGGTATCGGGAGAGGTCCTACAATGAGCAGTTCTTC. Translated, it gives CASSLGYRERSYNEQFF. Supplemented by reference TRBV5-1 and TRBJ2-1, the full variable domain reads KAGVTQTPRYLIKTRGQQVTLSCSPISGHRSVSWYQQTPGQGLQFLFEYFSETQRNKGNFPGRFSGRQFSNSRSEMNVSTLELGDSALYLCASSLGYRERSYNEQFFGPGTRLTVL.

The chain links TRBV15 to TRBJ1-6; D is ambiguous. The CDR3 length is 15 residues. The V and J ends lost 1 base and 7 bases respectively, with 11 bases between them. CDR1 is LNHNV, CDR2 YYDKDF, per germline (reference sequence). The CDR3 sequence is CATSRGALRNSPLHF. In nucleotides, the CDR3 is TGTGCCACCAGCAGAGGGGCATTGCGGAATTCACCCCTCCACTTT.

The chain recombines TRBV10-3 with TRBJ2-3, with 11 bases that match TRBD2. J gave up 3 bases and V 4 bases, and 6 bases lay outside the gene matches. Germline loops: CDR1 ENHRY, CDR2 SYGVKD. The CDR3 has 16 amino acids. The CDR3 nucleotides read TGTGCCATCAGTGGTACCCTAGCGGGAGGAACAGATACGCAGTATTTT. It is translated as CAISGTLAGGTDTQYF.

The chain uses TRBV28 and TRBJ2-7, with a possible D match to TRBD2 (5 bases). The V gene's germline CDR1 is MDHEN and CDR2 SYDVKM. Trimming pared 6 bases from V and 6 bases from J, leaving 6 bases between. This CDR3 has 10 residues. The CDR3 nucleotides are TGTGCCAGCAGCCGGGGCGAGCAGTACTTC. It codes for CASSRGEQYF.

V is TRBV6-5 and J is TRBJ2-7; D is unclear. CDR1 is MNHEY, CDR2 SVGAGI, per germline. The CDR3 length is 13 residues. The germline V and J ends were trimmed by 4 bases and 1 base, with 8 bases remaining between them. In DNA form, the CDR3 reads TGTGCCAGCAGTTTCGCCACATCCTACGAGCAGTACTTC. Its protein is CASSFATSYEQYF.

J is TRBJ2-7 and V is TRBV5-6, with 13 bases lining up with TRBD2. After removal of 5 bases from V and 9 bases from J, the junction contained 5 bases not matched to a gene. The CDR3 totals 13 residues. The germline V gene encodes CDR1 SGHDT and CDR2 YYEEEE. CDR3 nucleotides: TGTGCCAGCAGGGGGACTAGCGGGGTGGGGCAGTACTTC. Amino acids: CASRGTSGVGQYF.

The chain uses TRBV4-1 and TRBJ1-3; D not resolved. Looked up from germline, CDR1 is MGHRA and CDR2 is YSYEKL. CDR3 length: 14 amino acids. V lost 1 base to trimming and J lost 8 bases, with 12 bases between them. DNA of the CDR3: TGCGCCAGCAGCCAAGGGTTCGGTGGTGACACCATATATTTT. Translating it yields CASSQGFGGDTIYF.

The chain combines TRBV11-3 with TRBJ2-7; a weak D match, TRBD2 (6 bases). Per germline, CDR1 SGHNT and CDR2 YENEEA. V lost 1 base and J lost 6, with 16 bases in between. There are 15 residues in the CDR3. The CDR3: CASSLVAGGISEQYF. The CDR3 DNA follows: TGTGCCAGCAGCTTAGTAGCCGGCGGGATCAGCGAGCAGTACTTC.

The DNA of the CDR3 is TGTGCCAGCAGCGTAGGTAGCGCTACCTACGAGCAGTACTTC. Its translation is CASSVGSATYEQYF. V usage is TRBV9 and J usage is TRBJ2-7; maybe TRBD2 (5 bases). Germline V lookup: CDR1 SGDLS, CDR2 YYNGEE. Deletions cut 0 bases from V and 2 bases from J, with 9 bases between. This CDR3 is 14 amino acids long.

The gene calls are TRBV9 and TRBJ1-1; no definite D call. CDR3 length: 15 amino acids. Germline V gives CDR1 SGDLS, CDR2 YYNGEE. Trimming shortened V by 4 bases and J by 1 base, and 14 bases separated the two germline ends. As DNA, the CDR3 is TGTGCCAGCAGCCCTAAGAGGACGGAGAACACTGAAGCTTTCTTT. The encoded protein is CASSPKRTENTEAFF.

This chain links TRBV30 with TRBJ2-7, with D possibly being TRBD1 (5 bases). The V end was cut by 5 bases, the J end by 2 bases, with 13 bases between. The CDR3 loop spans 13 amino acids. CDR1 is GTSNPN and CDR2 is SVGIG in the germline V gene (reference sequence). As DNA, the CDR3 is TGTGCCTGGCTCCCGGACAACACCTACGAGCAGTACTTC. Encoded protein: CAWLPDNTYEQYF.

The chain uses TRBV10-2 and TRBJ2-7, with a possible D match to TRBD1 (6 bases). Deletions cut 0 bases from V and 1 base from J, with 13 bases between. CDR3 size: 16 residues. The germline V gene encodes CDR1 WSHSY and CDR2 SAAADI. Written as DNA, the CDR3 is TGCGCCAGCAGTGAGTCGTCGTCAGGGGCATCCTACGAGCAGTACTTC. Amino acid sequence: CASSESSSGASYEQYF.

The rearrangement uses TRBV7-9 and TRBJ2-1, with TRBD1 matching over 10 bases. V lost 8 bases to trimming and J lost 6 bases; unmatched junction nucleotides: 7. The CDR3 runs to 14 residues. Germline CDR1 SEHNR, CDR2 FQNEAQ (reference sequence). The CDR3 spells CASQPGQGINEQFF. CDR3 in DNA: TGTGCCAGCCAACCGGGACAGGGGATCAATGAGCAGTTCTTC.

The V call is TRBV5-1, the J call TRBJ1-1, with D uncertain. This CDR3 spans 13 amino acids. Trimming stripped 1 base from V and 1 base from J, with 5 bases between. CDR1 is SGHRS and CDR2 is YFSETQ in the germline V gene. The chain's CDR3 is CASSLLPNTEAFF. The DNA of the CDR3 is TGCGCCAGCAGCTTGCTTCCGAACACTGAAGCTTTCTTT.